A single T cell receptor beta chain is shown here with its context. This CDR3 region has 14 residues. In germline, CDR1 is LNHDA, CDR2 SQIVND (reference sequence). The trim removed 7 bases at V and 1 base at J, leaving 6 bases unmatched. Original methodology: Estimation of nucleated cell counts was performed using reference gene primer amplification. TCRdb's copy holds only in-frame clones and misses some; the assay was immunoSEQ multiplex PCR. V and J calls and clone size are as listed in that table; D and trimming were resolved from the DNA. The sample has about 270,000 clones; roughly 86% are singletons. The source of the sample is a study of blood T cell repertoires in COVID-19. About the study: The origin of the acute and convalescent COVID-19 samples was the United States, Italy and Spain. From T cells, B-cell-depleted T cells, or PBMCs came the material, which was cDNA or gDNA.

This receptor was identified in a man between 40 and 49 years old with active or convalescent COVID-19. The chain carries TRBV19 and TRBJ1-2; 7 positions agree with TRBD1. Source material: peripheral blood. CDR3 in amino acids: CASKTRDSNYGYTF. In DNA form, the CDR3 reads TGTGCCAGTAAAACACGGGACAGTAACTATGGCTACACCTTC.